What follows is one TCR beta chain and its context. Antigen unknown. The data were obtained in a study of T cells in localized non-small cell lung cancer. The assay was immunoSEQ multiplex PCR, and TCRdb's table has in-frame clones only and misses some. This sample carries 45,000 to 50,000 clones, 86% of them seen once, and the ten largest clones take roughly 2.5%. Germline CDR1 is SGHRS and CDR2 is YFSETQ. The CDR3 is 15 residues long. V was cut by 4 bases and J by 4 bases, with 17 bases left in between. Study-wide points: Of the tissues analyzed, uninvolved adjacent lung showed maximal T cell clonality, greater than tumor. Overall survival was longer when the density of T cells in the blood was higher. Across samples, adjacent lung featured a median roughly 50 of the top 100 tumor clones.

The chain joins TRBV5-1 to TRBJ1-1; tentative D call: TRBD1 (6 bases). The origin of this receptor is a man between 40 and 70 years old with stage II lung adenocarcinoma. The sample in question was PBMCs, obtained before any cancer treatment. CDR3 DNA: TGCGCCAGCAGCGAGGAAACAGGGTTAGGCACTGAAGCTTTCTTT. It specifies CASSEETGLGTEAFF.